These 18 T cell receptor beta chains were all obtained from the same sample, sequenced in a study of T cells in localized non-small cell lung cancer. TCRdb's table, derived via immunoSEQ multiplex PCR, lists solely in-frame clones and lacks some. Among roughly 20,000 clones listed, approximately 88% were seen once. The specimen was peripheral blood, collected before any cancer treatment. The source of these receptors is a man between 40 and 69 years old with stage I lung adenocarcinoma.

CDR3 residues: CANPGAGAQETQYF. The CDR3 DNA reads TGTGCCAACCCCGGGGCGGGGGCACAAGAGACCCAGTACTTC. The rearrangement links TRBV6-4 to TRBJ2-5, with D possibly being TRBD2 (7 bases). Trimming shortened V by 10 bases and J by 2 bases, and 17 bases separated the two germline ends. The CDR3 extends over 14 amino acids. CDR1 and CDR2 from the germline V gene are MRHNA and SNTAGT.

The gene calls are TRBV2 and TRBJ2-2, with D unresolved. Germline V gives CDR1 SNHLY, CDR2 FYNNEI. Trimming left V 6 bases short and J 6 bases short, with 17 bases between. The CDR3 loop spans 15 amino acids. CDR3 nucleotides: TGTGCCAGCAGGGACCGGGCCTTCGGTCCCGGGGAGCTGTTTTTT. Translation: CASRDRAFGPGELFF.

This chain joins TRBV5-4 and TRBJ2-2; 9 nucleotides agree with TRBD2. Germline V gives CDR1 SGHNT, CDR2 YYREEE (reference sequence). The CDR3 is made up of 15 amino acids. Trimming at V came to 0 bases and at J to 5 bases, leaving 2 bases not matched to a gene. DNA of the CDR3: TGTGCCAGCAGCTTGGCCCTAGCGGGAACCGGGGAGCTGTTTTTT. Translation gives CASSLALAGTGELFF.

This clone was detected once. The rearrangement links TRBV19 to TRBJ2-3; D might be TRBD2 (5 bases). Trimming left V 7 bases short and J 1 base short, with 21 bases between. This CDR3 has 17 residues. Germline CDR1 is LNHDA and CDR2 is SQIVND (reference sequence). The CDR3 loop reads CASIPDAEYGGTDTQYF. The CDR3 region has the DNA TGTGCCAGTATCCCGGATGCGGAGTACGGGGGCACAGATACGCAGTATTTT. Full variable domain (rest looked up from reference TRBV19 and TRBJ2-3): DGGITQSPKYLFRKEGQNVTLSCEQNLNHDAMYWYRQDPGQGLRLIYYSQIVNDFQKGDIAEGYSVSREKKESFPLTVTSAQKNPTAFYLCASIPDAEYGGTDTQYFGPGTRLTVL.

Only a few counts were recorded for this clone. CDR3 DNA sequence: TGTGCCAGCAGCCTCCTGAACAATGAGCAGTTCTTC. Translated: CASSLLNNEQFF. The chain joins TRBV5-6 to TRBJ2-1, with D uncertain. This CDR3 region has 12 residues. V was cut by 4 bases and J by 5 bases, with 7 bases left in between. Germline loops: CDR1 SGHDT, CDR2 YYEEEE.

The V gene is TRBV5-6, the J gene TRBJ1-1; the match to TRBD1 covers 7 bases. V trimming: 4 bases; J trimming: 3 bases; junction bases outside the gene matches: 18. CDR1 and CDR2 from the germline V gene are SGHDT and YYEEEE. CDR3 length: 18 residues. DNA for the CDR3: TGTGCCAGCAGCAAGACAAAACACGCAGGCAGGGGGTACACTGAAGCTTTCTTT. The encoded protein is CASSKTKHAGRGYTEAFF.

The genes are TRBV30 and TRBJ2-5; D is possibly TRBD2 (6 bases). The CDR3 runs 14 residues. CDR1 GTSNPN and CDR2 SVGIG come from the germline V gene (reference sequence). V was shortened by 0 bases and J by 2 bases, with 10 bases between the two germline ends. The CDR3 sequence: CAWSVVGSQETQYF. CDR3 nucleotide sequence: TGTGCCTGGAGTGTCGTCGGGAGTCAAGAGACCCAGTACTTC.

The chain uses TRBV7-6 and TRBJ2-7, with D unresolved. This CDR3 has 13 amino acids. V lost 5 bases and J lost 6, with 14 bases in between. Germline V gene sequence: CDR1 SGHVS, CDR2 FNYEAQ. The CDR3 coding sequence is TGTGCCAGCAGCCCACTCTCGTGGGCCGAGCAGTACTTC. Translated: CASSPLSWAEQYF. Supplemented by reference TRBV7-6 and TRBJ2-7, the full variable domain reads GAGVSQSPRYKVTKRGQDVALRCDPISGHVSLYWYRQALGQGPEFLTYFNYEAQQDKSGLPNDRFSAERPEGSISTLTIQRTEQRDSAMYRCASSPLSWAEQYFGPGTRLTVT.

Only one count was recorded for this clone. The rearrangement links TRBV4-1 to TRBJ2-1, with unresolved D. The V gene lost 1 base and the J gene lost 4 bases, with 11 bases spanning the gap. Germline CDR1 MGHRA, CDR2 YSYEKL. The CDR3 spans 15 residues. The CDR3 sequence: CASSQVAGGYNEQFF. Here the CDR3 DNA reads TGCGCCAGCAGCCAAGTGGCAGGTGGGTACAATGAGCAGTTCTTC.

The chain couples TRBV28 to TRBJ1-2, with D possibly matching TRBD1 (6 bases). This CDR3 has 16 amino acids. The germline V gene encodes CDR1 MDHEN and CDR2 SYDVKM. Deletions cut 5 bases from V and 4 bases from J, with 20 bases between. The CDR3: CASSGHDGDIFYGYTF. The CDR3 DNA is TGTGCCAGCAGTGGACACGACGGGGACATTTTCTATGGCTACACCTTC.

The chain employs TRBV28 and TRBJ2-7; D perhaps matches TRBD1 (8 bases). The V gene lost 8 bases and the J gene lost 7 bases, with 21 bases spanning the gap. This CDR3 is built from 14 residues. Germline V gene sequence: CDR1 MDHEN, CDR2 SYDVKM. CDR3 nucleotide sequence: TGTGCCAGCTCACAGGGGGGGCAGAAGGAAGAGCAGTACTTC. Protein product: CASSQGGQKEEQYF.

This clone was observed once. V usage is TRBV4-3 and J usage is TRBJ2-7, with 11 bases that match TRBD2. The CDR3 has 16 residues. The V gene end was trimmed by 6 bases and the J gene end by 0 bases; junction bases not matched to a gene: 7. CDR1 is LGHNA and CDR2 is YSLEER in the germline V gene. The CDR3 reads CASSFSGTSGSYEQYF. The CDR3 nucleotides are TGCGCCAGCAGTTTTTCCGGGACTAGCGGCTCCTACGAGCAGTACTTC.

The rearrangement uses TRBV4-1 and TRBJ2-1; 11 nucleotides align to TRBD2. V was clipped by 5 bases and J by 8 bases; unmatched bases: 11. CDR1 is MGHRA and CDR2 is YSYEKL in the germline V gene. This CDR3 has 16 residues. The chain's CDR3 is CASSILAGAGIDEQFF. The CDR3 DNA reads TGCGCCAGCAGCATACTAGCGGGAGCCGGGATCGATGAGCAGTTCTTC.

The chain employs TRBV4-1 and TRBJ2-5; the D is unclear. Trimming stripped 1 base from V and 2 bases from J, with 8 bases between. Germline V gene data show CDR1 as MGHRA and CDR2 as YSYEKL. This CDR3 is built from 14 residues. In DNA, the CDR3 is TGCGCCAGCAGCCAAGTCCAGGAACAAGAGACCCAGTACTTC. Amino acids: CASSQVQEQETQYF.

This chain uses TRBV4-3 with TRBJ1-1; 12 nucleotides align to TRBD1. The CDR3 has 14 amino acids. Trimming removed 4 bases from V and 8 bases from J; junction bases left unmatched: 5. CDR1 and CDR2 (germline): LGHNA, YSLEER. The CDR3 region has the DNA TGCGCCAGCAGCCGATGGGACAGGGGGCGAGAAGCTTTCTTT. Its translation: CASSRWDRGREAFF.

V and J are TRBV11-2 and TRBJ2-5; 7 bases agree with TRBD2. The germline V gene has CDR1 SGHAT and CDR2 FQNNGV. Germline trimming cut 5 bases from V and 4 bases from J; bases unmatched to any gene: 10. CDR3 size: 15 residues. The CDR3 is CASSRGEGLGETQYF. DNA for the CDR3: TGTGCCAGCAGCCGGGGGGAGGGCCTGGGAGAGACCCAGTACTTC.

This clone turned up a few times. The chain is built from TRBV7-2 and TRBJ1-6; D possibly corresponds to TRBD1 (5 bases). Germline CDR1 is SGHTA and CDR2 is FQGNSA. V was shortened by 7 bases and J by 10 bases, with 23 bases between the two germline ends. The CDR3 has 16 residues. CDR3 residues: CASTLEALPGPSPLHF. In DNA, the CDR3 is TGTGCCAGCACCCTCGAGGCGTTGCCGGGACCCTCACCCCTCCACTTT.

The chain couples TRBV19 to TRBJ2-4, with 7 bases fitting TRBD1. The CDR3 length is 14 residues. The germline gives CDR1 LNHDA, CDR2 SQIVND (reference sequence). Germline trimming cut 8 bases from V and 0 bases from J; bases unmatched to any gene: 4. DNA for the CDR3: TGTGCCAGTCGGGACAGAATAGCCAAAAACATTCAGTACTTC. Translated, it gives CASRDRIAKNIQYF.